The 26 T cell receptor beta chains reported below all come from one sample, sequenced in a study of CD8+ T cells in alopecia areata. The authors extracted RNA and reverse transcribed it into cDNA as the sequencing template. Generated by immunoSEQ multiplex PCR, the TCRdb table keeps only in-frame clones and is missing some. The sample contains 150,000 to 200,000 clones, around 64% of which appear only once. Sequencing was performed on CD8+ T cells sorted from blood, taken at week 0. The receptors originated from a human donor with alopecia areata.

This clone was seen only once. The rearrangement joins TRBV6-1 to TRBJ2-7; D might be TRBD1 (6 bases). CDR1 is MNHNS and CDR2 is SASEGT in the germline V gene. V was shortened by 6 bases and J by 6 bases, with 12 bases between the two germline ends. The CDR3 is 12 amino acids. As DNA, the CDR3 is TGTGCCAGCAGGGACAGAGCCCTCGAGCAGTACTTC. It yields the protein CASRDRALEQYF.

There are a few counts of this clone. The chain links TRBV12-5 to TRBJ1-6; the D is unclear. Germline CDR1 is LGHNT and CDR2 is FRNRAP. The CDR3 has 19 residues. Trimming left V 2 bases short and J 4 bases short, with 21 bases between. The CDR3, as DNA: TGTGCTAGTGGTTTGACCCGACACCTCAGTCCTGTATATAATTCACCCCTCCACTTT. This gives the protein CASGLTRHLSPVYNSPLHF.

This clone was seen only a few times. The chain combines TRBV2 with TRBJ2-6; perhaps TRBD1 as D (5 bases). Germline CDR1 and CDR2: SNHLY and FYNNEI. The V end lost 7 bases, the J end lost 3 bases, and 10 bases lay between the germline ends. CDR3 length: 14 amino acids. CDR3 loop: CASTLGVGANVLTF. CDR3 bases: TGTGCCAGCACGCTAGGGGTTGGGGCCAACGTCCTGACTTTC. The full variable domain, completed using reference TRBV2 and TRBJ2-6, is EPEVTQTPSHQVTQMGQEVILRCVPISNHLYFYWYRQILGQKVEFLVSFYNNEISEKSEIFDDQFSVERPDGSNFTLKIRSTKLEDSAMYFCASTLGVGANVLTFGAGSRLTVL.

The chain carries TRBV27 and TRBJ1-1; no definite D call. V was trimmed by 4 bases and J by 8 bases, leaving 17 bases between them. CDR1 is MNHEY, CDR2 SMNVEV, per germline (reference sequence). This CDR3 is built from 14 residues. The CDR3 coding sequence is TGTGCCAGCAGTTCTGAATACCGGGTCAAGGAAGCTTTCTTT. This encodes CASSSEYRVKEAFF.

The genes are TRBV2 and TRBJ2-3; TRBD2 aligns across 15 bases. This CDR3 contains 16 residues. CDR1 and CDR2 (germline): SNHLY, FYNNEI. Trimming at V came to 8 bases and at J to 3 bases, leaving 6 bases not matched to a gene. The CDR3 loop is CASPRTSGGATDTQYF. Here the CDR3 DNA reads TGTGCCAGCCCGCGGACTAGCGGGGGGGCGACAGATACGCAGTATTTT.

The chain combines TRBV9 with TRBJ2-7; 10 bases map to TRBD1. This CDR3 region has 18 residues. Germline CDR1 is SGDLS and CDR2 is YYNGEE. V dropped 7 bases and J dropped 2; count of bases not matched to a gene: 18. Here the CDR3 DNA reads TGTGCCAGCGGACCCGATCCGACAGGGGGCTGGCTGGCCTACGAGCAGTACTTC. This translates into CASGPDPTGGWLAYEQYF.

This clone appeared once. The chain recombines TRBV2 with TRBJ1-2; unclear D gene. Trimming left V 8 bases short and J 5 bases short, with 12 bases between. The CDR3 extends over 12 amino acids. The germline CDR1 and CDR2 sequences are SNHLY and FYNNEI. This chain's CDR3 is CASLGPRYGYTF. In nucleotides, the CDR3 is TGTGCCAGCCTGGGCCCTCGGTATGGCTACACCTTC.

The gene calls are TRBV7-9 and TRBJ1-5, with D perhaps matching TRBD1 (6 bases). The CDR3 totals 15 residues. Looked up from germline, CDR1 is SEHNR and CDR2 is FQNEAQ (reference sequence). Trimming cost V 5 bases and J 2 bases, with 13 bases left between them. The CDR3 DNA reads TGTGCCAGCAGCGCGGACAGTGGAGGCAATCAGCCCCAGCATTTT. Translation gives CASSADSGGNQPQHF.

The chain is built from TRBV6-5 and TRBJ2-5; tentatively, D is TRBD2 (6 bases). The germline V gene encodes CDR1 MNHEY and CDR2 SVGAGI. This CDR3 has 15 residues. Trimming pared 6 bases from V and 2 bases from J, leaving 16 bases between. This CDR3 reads CASSPERRGQETQYF. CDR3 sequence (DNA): TGTGCCAGCAGCCCGGAGCGGAGGGGACAAGAGACCCAGTACTTC.

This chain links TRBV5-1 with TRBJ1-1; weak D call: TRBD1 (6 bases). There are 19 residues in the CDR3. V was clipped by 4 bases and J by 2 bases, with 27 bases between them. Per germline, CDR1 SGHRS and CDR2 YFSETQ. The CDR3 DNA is TGCGCCAGCAGCCCGAAGGGATTGACAGGCCTAGGCCCTAACACTGAAGCTTTCTTT. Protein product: CASSPKGLTGLGPNTEAFF.

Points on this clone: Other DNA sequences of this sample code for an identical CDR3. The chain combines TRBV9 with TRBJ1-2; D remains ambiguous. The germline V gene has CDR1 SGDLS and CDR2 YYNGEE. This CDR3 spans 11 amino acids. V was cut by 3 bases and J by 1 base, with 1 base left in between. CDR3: CASSGNYGYTF. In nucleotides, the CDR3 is TGTGCCAGCAGCGGTAACTATGGCTACACCTTC.

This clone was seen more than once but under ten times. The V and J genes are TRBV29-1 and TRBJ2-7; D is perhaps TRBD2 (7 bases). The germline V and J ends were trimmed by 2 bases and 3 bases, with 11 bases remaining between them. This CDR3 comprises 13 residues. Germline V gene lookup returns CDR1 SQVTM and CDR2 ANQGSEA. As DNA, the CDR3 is TGCAGCGTTGAACGGGAGGACAGCTACGAGCAGTACTTC. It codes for CSVEREDSYEQYF.

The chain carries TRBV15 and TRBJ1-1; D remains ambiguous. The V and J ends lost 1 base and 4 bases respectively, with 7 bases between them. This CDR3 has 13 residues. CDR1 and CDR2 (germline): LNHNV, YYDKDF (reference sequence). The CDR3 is CATSRGGSTEAFF. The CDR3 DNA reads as TGTGCCACCAGCAGAGGGGGAAGCACTGAAGCTTTCTTT.

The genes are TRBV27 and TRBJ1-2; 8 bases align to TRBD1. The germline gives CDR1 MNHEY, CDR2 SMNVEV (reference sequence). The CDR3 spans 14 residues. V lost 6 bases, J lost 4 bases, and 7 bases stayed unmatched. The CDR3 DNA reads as TGTGCCAGCAGCTACACAGGGGGGAGCTATGGCTACACCTTC. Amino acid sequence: CASSYTGGSYGYTF.

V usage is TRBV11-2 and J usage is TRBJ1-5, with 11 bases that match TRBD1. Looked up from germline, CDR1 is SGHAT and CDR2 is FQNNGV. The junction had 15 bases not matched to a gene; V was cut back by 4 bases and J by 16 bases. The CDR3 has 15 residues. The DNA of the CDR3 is TGTGCCAGCAGCTCCGGACAGGGGGCTCAACTCGAAACCCATTTT. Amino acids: CASSSGQGAQLETHF.

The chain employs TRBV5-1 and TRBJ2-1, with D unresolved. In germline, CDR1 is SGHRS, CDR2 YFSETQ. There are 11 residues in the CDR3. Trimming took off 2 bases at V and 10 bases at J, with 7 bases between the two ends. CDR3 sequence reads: CASSFQAEQFF. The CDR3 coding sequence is TGCGCCAGCAGCTTCCAAGCAGAGCAGTTCTTC.

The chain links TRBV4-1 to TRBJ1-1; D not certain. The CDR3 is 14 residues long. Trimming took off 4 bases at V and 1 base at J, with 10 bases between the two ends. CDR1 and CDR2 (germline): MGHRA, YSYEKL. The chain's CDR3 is CASSPNRKNTEAFF. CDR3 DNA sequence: TGCGCCAGCAGCCCGAATCGCAAGAACACTGAAGCTTTCTTT.

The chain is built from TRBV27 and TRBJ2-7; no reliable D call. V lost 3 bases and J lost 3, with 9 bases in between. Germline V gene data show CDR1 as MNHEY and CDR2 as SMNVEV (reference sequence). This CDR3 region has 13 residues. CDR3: CASSFGRLYEQYF. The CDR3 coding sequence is TGTGCCAGCAGTTTTGGCAGACTCTACGAGCAGTACTTC.

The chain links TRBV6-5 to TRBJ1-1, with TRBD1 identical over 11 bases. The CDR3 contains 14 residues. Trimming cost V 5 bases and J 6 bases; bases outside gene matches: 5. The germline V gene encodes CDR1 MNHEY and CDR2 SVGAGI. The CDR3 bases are TGTGCCAGCAGTACCGGGACAGGGGGTTCTGAAGCTTTCTTT. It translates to CASSTGTGGSEAFF.

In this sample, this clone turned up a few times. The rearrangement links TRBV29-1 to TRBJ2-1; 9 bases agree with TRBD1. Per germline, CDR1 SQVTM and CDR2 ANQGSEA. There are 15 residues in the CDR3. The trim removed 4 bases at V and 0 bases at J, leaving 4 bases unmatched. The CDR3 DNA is TGCAGCGTTGCCGGACAGGGGAGCTCCTACAATGAGCAGTTCTTC. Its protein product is CSVAGQGSSYNEQFF.

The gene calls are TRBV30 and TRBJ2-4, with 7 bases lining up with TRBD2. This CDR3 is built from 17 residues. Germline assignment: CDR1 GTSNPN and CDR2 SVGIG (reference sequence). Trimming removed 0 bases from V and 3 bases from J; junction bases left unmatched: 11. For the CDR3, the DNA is TGTGCCTGGAGTGTACCCGGACTAGGGGTTATCAAAAACATTCAGTACTTC. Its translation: CAWSVPGLGVIKNIQYF.

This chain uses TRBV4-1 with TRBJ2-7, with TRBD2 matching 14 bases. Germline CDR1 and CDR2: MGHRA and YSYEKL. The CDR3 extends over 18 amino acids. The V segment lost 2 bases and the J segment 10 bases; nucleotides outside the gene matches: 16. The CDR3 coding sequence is TGCGCCAGCAGCCAACAATCAATTCCGGGACTAGCGGGGGAATCACAGTACTTC. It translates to CASSQQSIPGLAGESQYF.

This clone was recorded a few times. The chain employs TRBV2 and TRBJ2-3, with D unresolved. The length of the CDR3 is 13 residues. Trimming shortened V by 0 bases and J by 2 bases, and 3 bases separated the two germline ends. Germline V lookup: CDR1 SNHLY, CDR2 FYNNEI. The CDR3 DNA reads TGTGCCAGCAGTGAAGCCCACACAGATACGCAGTATTTT. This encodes CASSEAHTDTQYF.

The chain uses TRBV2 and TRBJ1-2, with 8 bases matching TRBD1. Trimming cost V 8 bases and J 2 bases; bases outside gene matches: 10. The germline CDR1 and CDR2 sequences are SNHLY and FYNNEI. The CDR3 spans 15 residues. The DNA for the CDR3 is TGTGCCAGCCGATCGACAGGGGCCATAAACTATGGCTACACCTTC. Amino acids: CASRSTGAINYGYTF. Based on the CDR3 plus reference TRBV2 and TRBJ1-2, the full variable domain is EPEVTQTPSHQVTQMGQEVILRCVPISNHLYFYWYRQILGQKVEFLVSFYNNEISEKSEIFDDQFSVERPDGSNFTLKIRSTKLEDSAMYFCASRSTGAINYGYTFGSGTRLTVV.

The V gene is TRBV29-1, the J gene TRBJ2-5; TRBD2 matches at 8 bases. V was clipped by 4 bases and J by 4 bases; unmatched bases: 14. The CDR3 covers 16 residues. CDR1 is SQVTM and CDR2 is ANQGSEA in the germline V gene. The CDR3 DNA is TGCAGCGTTGTTGCATTCGGGGGGGGAGTAAGAGAGACCCAGTACTTC. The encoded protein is CSVVAFGGGVRETQYF. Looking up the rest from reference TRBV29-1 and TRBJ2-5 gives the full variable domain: SAVISQKPSRDICQRGTSLTIQCQVDSQVTMMFWYRQQPGQSLTLIATANQGSEATYESGFVIDKFPISRPNLTFSTLTVSNMSPEDSSIYLCSVVAFGGGVRETQYFGPGTRLLVL.

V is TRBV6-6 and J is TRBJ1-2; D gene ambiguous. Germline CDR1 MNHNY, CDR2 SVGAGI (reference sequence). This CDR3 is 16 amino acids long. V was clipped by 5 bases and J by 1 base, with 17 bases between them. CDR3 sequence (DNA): TGTGCCAGCAGTCCCCCGGGGAGGGAGGGTAACTATGGCTACACCTTC. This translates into CASSPPGREGNYGYTF.